The T cell receptor (beta chain) under discussion was sequenced for a study of cytomegalovirus exposure and HLA in healthy donors. Overall study results and limits: The records held CMV serostatus as the only immune exposure information. TCR beta V- and J-gene trimming, according to a later analysis, was linked to a missense DCLRE1C variant. It was in a later analysis that TCR association rates were seen to vary by HLA locus, highest for DRB1 and lowest for HLA-C. Judged likely to be a sequencing artifact was a cluster of highly shared sequence variants.

The CDR3 spans 14 residues. V was clipped by 7 bases and J by 0 bases, with 12 bases between them. CDR1 is LNHDA, CDR2 SQIVND, per germline (reference sequence). Researchers ran the PCR with 60 Vbeta and 13 Jbeta primers. The assay was immunoSEQ multiplex PCR, and TCRdb's table has in-frame clones only and misses some. Of about 160,000 clones in the sample, roughly 71% were seen once. As regards this clone: Antigen specificity is unknown.

The TCR was taken from a male donor in good health and CMV-seropositive. Material for sequencing was PBMCs. V is TRBV19 and J is TRBJ1-1; D is undetermined. As DNA, the CDR3 is TGTGCCAGTACCGAGGCAGAGATGAACACTGAAGCTTTCTTT. It is translated as CASTEAEMNTEAFF.